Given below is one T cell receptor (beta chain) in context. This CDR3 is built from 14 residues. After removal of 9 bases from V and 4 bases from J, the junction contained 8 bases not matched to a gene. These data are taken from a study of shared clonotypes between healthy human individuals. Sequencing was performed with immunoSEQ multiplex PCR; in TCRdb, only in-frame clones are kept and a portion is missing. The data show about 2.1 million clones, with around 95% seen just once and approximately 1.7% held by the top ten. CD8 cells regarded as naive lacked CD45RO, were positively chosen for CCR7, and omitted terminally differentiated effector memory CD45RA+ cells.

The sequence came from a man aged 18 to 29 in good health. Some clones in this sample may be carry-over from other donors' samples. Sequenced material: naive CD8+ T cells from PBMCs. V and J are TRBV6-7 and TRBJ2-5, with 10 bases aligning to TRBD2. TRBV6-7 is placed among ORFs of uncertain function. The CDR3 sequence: CARRAGGPGETQYF. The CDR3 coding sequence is TGTGCCAGAAGAGCGGGAGGGCCAGGAGAGACCCAGTACTTC.